The present T cell receptor beta chain was sequenced within a study of brain metastases from non-small cell lung cancer. The length of the CDR3 is 16 residues. V lost 5 bases to trimming and J lost 5 bases, with 19 bases between them. Germline V lookup: CDR1 SGHVS, CDR2 FQNEAQ. Worth noting for this clone: Its antigen is unidentified.

Study results and caveats: Paired brain metastases and primary tumors largely shared TCR repertoires.

Repertoires were generated with immunoSEQ multiplex PCR, while TCRdb's copy carries only in-frame clones and drops some. The data contain some 3,000 clones, about 80% of them seen just once; the ten biggest clones take up roughly 9.2%. The sample was tissue from a brain metastasis. The receptor comes from a donor at least 40 years old with non-small cell lung cancer. This sequence joins TRBV7-8 and TRBJ1-3, with a weak D call TRBD1 (6 bases). The CDR3 loop is CASSPSLGQKRNTIYF. CDR3 nucleotides: TGTGCCAGCAGCCCTAGCTTGGGACAAAAAAGAAACACCATATATTTT.